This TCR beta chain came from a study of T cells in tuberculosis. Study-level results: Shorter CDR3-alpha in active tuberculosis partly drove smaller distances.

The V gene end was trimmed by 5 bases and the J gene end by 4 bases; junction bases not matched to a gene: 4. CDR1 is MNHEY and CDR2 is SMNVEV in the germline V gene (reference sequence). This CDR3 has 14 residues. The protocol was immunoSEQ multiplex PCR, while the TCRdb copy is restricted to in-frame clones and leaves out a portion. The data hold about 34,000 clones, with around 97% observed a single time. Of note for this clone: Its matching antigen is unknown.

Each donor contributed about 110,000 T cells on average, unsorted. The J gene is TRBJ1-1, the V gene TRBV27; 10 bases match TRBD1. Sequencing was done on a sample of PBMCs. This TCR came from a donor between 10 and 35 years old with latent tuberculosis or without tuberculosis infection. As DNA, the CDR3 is TGTGCCAGCAGTCCACGGACAGGGGGCACTGAAGCTTTCTTT. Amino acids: CASSPRTGGTEAFF.